A selection of T cell receptor beta chains follows, all from one sample in a study of cytomegalovirus exposure and HLA in healthy donors. The protocol was immunoSEQ multiplex PCR, while the TCRdb copy is restricted to in-frame clones and leaves out a portion. The sample consists of approximately 150,000 clones, approximately 84% of them appearing once. Sequences were obtained from PBMCs. Receptors were obtained from a man aged 25 to 40 in good health and CMV-seronegative. Both conserved end residues are part of each CDR3. D genes are given only for firm matches. Clone size appears in some rows only: once, few, many, or a class for an expanded clone.

V,size,J,D,DNA,CDR3
TRBV6-5,few,TRBJ1-1,.,TGTGCCACCGGGGGGAAGCGGAACACTGAAGCTTTCTTT,CATGGKRNTEAFF
TRBV27,.,TRBJ2-3,.,TGTGCCAGCAGTCCCTCTCAGATAGCGGATACGCAGTATTTT,CASSPSQIADTQYF
TRBV11-1,.,TRBJ2-3,.,TGTGCCAGCAGCCCAACCCCGGGTAGCCACACGCAGTATTTT,CASSPTPGSHTQYF
TRBV30,once,TRBJ2-1,.,TGTGCCGGAACAGATTACAATGAGCAGTTCTTC,CAGTDYNEQFF
TRBV5-4,.,TRBJ1-2,TRBD1,TGTGCCAGCGGGGACAGGGGGGAGCATAACACCTTC,CASGDRGEHNTF
TRBV2,.,TRBJ2-5,.,TGTGCCAGCAGTGCGGAGACGTTGGAGACCCAGTACTTC,CASSAETLETQYF
TRBV9,.,TRBJ1-1,TRBD1,TGTGCCAGCAGCCCGGGGACAGGAGTTGAAGCTTTCTTT,CASSPGTGVEAFF
TRBV7-2,.,TRBJ2-5,TRBD1,TGTGCCAGCAGCCGGGACAGGGTGGAGGAGACCCAGTACTTC,CASSRDRVEETQYF
TRBV27,.,TRBJ1-6,.,TGTGCCAGCAGTTTTTTTACAAGGGGCAACTCCTATAATTCACCCCTCCACTTT,CASSFFTRGNSYNSPLHF
TRBV28,.,TRBJ2-7,TRBD1,TGTGCCAGCAGTTTCTCCAGGGGGTTATACGAGCAGTACTTC,CASSFSRGLYEQYF
TRBV6-5,.,TRBJ1-2,.,TGTGCCAGCAGTTACGATAGGGGGATCTATGGCTACACCTTC,CASSYDRGIYGYTF
TRBV29-1,.,TRBJ2-3,TRBD1,TGCAGCGTTGACGGCAGGACAGGGAGGACAGATACGCAGTATTTT,CSVDGRTGRTDTQYF
TRBV4-1,.,TRBJ1-5,.,TGCGCCAGCAGCAACCTGGGGCTCTCCAATCAGCCCCAGCATTTT,CASSNLGLSNQPQHF
TRBV20-1,.,TRBJ1-2,.,TGCAGTGCCCTCAGGGAGGATGGCTACACCTTC,CSALREDGYTF
TRBV9,.,TRBJ1-3,.,TGTGCCAGCAGCGTAATGGGGGAGGGCTCTGGAAACACCATATATTTT,CASSVMGEGSGNTIYF
TRBV27,.,TRBJ2-1,.,TGTGCCAGCAGTTTATGGGGCTATGAGCAGTTCTTC,CASSLWGYEQFF